Following are 12 T cell receptor beta chains from one sample sequenced in a study of blood T cell repertoires in COVID-19 (dated by TCRdb to 2019 to 2021). Library generation was performed with the immunoSEQ multiplex PCR assay. As stored in TCRdb, this immuneACCESS dataset retains in-frame rearrangements with V and J assigned. A fraction of the clones does not appear; measured against another copy, unresolved V genes explain less than half of the discrepancy, and the remainder lacks a known reason. The sample table lists some 300,000 clones, around 89% of them with a count of one. Clones ranked in the top ten supply 6.9% of the sample. What was sequenced was peripheral blood. The receptors shown here come from a woman aged 25 to 39 who had recovered from COVID-19.

The gene calls are TRBV5-1 and TRBJ1-5; weak D call: TRBD1 (6 bases). This CDR3 spans 13 amino acids. Looked up from germline, CDR1 is SGHRS and CDR2 is YFSETQ. Between the trimmed V and J ends, which lost 4 bases and 7 bases, there was a span of 12 bases. The CDR3 DNA follows: TGCGCCAGCAGCGTTTTTCAGGGGCAGCCCCAGCATTTT. This encodes CASSVFQGQPQHF.

The chain has TRBV7-6 and TRBJ2-5; TRBD1 is a possible D gene (6 bases). CDR1 SGHVS and CDR2 FNYEAQ come from the germline V gene. The CDR3 spans 14 residues. V lost 6 bases, J lost 2 bases, and 13 bases lay in between. The CDR3 DNA reads as TGTGCCAGCAGGCGCGCTCAGGGGCAAGAGACCCAGTACTTC. It is translated as CASRRAQGQETQYF.

The chain joins TRBV20-1 to TRBJ2-7, with 8 bases lining up with TRBD1. V lost 3 bases to trimming and J lost 0 bases; unmatched junction nucleotides: 7. Germline values: CDR1 DFQATT, CDR2 SNEGSKA (reference sequence). The CDR3 runs to 15 residues. The CDR3 spells CSASLGTGASYEQYF. CDR3 DNA sequence: TGCAGTGCTAGTCTCGGGACAGGCGCCTCCTACGAGCAGTACTTC.

This rearrangement joins TRBV7-3 to TRBJ2-3, with no clear D. The germline V and J ends were trimmed by 5 bases and 0 bases, with 6 bases remaining between them. Per the germline V gene, CDR1 is SGHTA and CDR2 is FQGTGA. This CDR3 is 13 amino acids long. The CDR3 bases are TGTGCCAGCAGCCTCCTCAGCACAGATACGCAGTATTTT. It translates to CASSLLSTDTQYF.

The J gene is TRBJ2-7, the V gene TRBV6-1; D is undetermined. The CDR3 loop spans 11 amino acids. Germline lookup yields CDR1 MNHNS and CDR2 SASEGT. V was pared by 2 bases and J by 6 bases, with 5 bases between. CDR3: CASSEYVEQYF. In DNA form, the CDR3 reads TGTGCCAGCAGTGAATATGTCGAGCAGTACTTC.

The V gene is TRBV18, the J gene TRBJ2-2; 8 positions agree with TRBD2. CDR3 length: 14 amino acids. Germline values: CDR1 KGHSH, CDR2 LQKENI. J lost 5 bases, V lost 4 bases, and 3 bases had no gene match. The CDR3 DNA reads TGTGCCAGCTCACGCGAGCGGGAGACCGGGGAGCTGTTTTTT. Protein sequence: CASSRERETGELFF.

The chain has TRBV28 and TRBJ2-7; weak D call: TRBD1 (5 bases). The CDR3 consists of 13 residues. CDR1 is MDHEN and CDR2 is SYDVKM in the germline V gene. The germline V and J ends were trimmed by 2 bases and 4 bases, with 9 bases remaining between them. The chain's CDR3 is CASSLGRVYEQYF. As DNA, the CDR3 is TGTGCCAGCAGTTTAGGCAGGGTGTACGAGCAGTACTTC.

The V gene is TRBV11-2, the J gene TRBJ1-6; maybe TRBD1 (6 bases). Trimming left V 2 bases short and J 7 bases short, with 18 bases between. Germline-derived CDR1 and CDR2 are SGHAT and FQNNGV. The CDR3 extends over 17 amino acids. The CDR3 DNA reads TGTGCCAGCAGCTTAAAGTCTTTTATGAGGGGGAATTCACCCCTCCACTTT. Encoded protein: CASSLKSFMRGNSPLHF.

This clone was recorded only once. The rearrangement joins TRBV15 to TRBJ2-1, with D tentatively TRBD1 (5 bases). Germline V lookup: CDR1 LNHNV, CDR2 YYDKDF (reference sequence). The V end was cut by 2 bases, the J end by 3 bases, with 14 bases between. This CDR3 is built from 16 residues. CDR3 in amino acids: CATSRSTRGGYNEQFF. The CDR3 DNA reads as TGTGCCACCAGCAGATCGACAAGGGGCGGCTACAATGAGCAGTTCTTC.

This clone showed up just once. The chain links TRBV20-1 to TRBJ2-7; 11 bases match TRBD2. Per germline, CDR1 DFQATT and CDR2 SNEGSKA (reference sequence). The CDR3 sequence is 15 residues long. V lost 3 bases, J lost 0 bases, and 4 bases stayed unmatched. As DNA, the CDR3 is TGCAGTGCTAGTACTAGCGGGGGCCACTCCTACGAGCAGTACTTC. Its protein product is CSASTSGGHSYEQYF.

The chain has TRBV10-3 and TRBJ1-1; no definite D call. The CDR3 is 13 amino acids. V was shortened by 3 bases and J by 3 bases, with 8 bases between the two germline ends. CDR1 ENHRY and CDR2 SYGVKD come from the germline V gene. This chain's CDR3 is CAISDFGDTEAFF. DNA for the CDR3: TGTGCCATCAGTGACTTCGGGGACACTGAAGCTTTCTTT.

The V and J genes are TRBV19 and TRBJ2-1; a weak D match, TRBD2 (5 bases). The germline V gene has CDR1 LNHDA and CDR2 SQIVND (reference sequence). This CDR3 region has 14 residues. The ends were cut back, 10 bases at V and 5 bases at J, with 18 bases in the middle. CDR3 protein: CATAIRGIHNEQFF. The CDR3, as DNA: TGTGCCACCGCAATTCGGGGAATCCACAATGAGCAGTTCTTC.